The clone carrying this TCR beta chain was recorded at least ten times. This sample was taken from a study of CD8 T cells in ankylosing spondylitis. Using its own MiXCR run on the 5' RACE reads, TCRdb lists one record per CDR3 protein. The data contain 26,000 or so distinct CDR3 sequences, 7.9% of them singletons. Germline CDR1 reads SGHTA; CDR2 reads FQGNSA. The V and J ends lost 5 bases and 7 bases, in that order; junction bases with no gene match: 13. The CDR3 consists of 16 residues. Sequenced sample: blood. The sequence was collected from a male donor with ankylosing spondylitis or in good health (not recorded which). This chain links TRBV7-2 with TRBJ2-1; TRBD2 aligns across 8 bases. The CDR3 coding sequence is TGTGCCAGCAGCACCCGGGTTAGCGGGGTTGTAAATGAGCAGTTCTTC. Protein sequence: CASSTRVSGVVNEQFF.